The source of this TCR beta chain is a study of identifying expanded T cells in peripheral blood. Study observations and caveats: Clone count variance between roughly 2-week samples rose with total template count. About 1.2 clones differed between technical replicates, versus approximately 17 and 20 over time.

The germline V and J ends were trimmed by 1 base and 6 bases, with 14 bases remaining between them. The CDR3 consists of 15 residues. Germline V gene sequence: CDR1 SGHRS, CDR2 YFSETQ. To note about this clone: Its specificity is not known.

Some clones are missing from TCRdb's copy, which holds only in-frame ones; the method was immunoSEQ multiplex PCR. Of about 100,000 clones listed, approximately 86% are singletons. Collection occurred without any documented infections or immune events in donors. This clonotype was sampled from a person aged 18 to 70 in good health. Sequencing used blood. The V call is TRBV5-1, the J call TRBJ2-1; D possibly corresponds to TRBD2 (6 bases). This CDR3 is CASSLPAGLGNEQFF. CDR3 bases: TGCGCCAGCAGCTTGCCCGCGGGGCTGGGCAATGAGCAGTTCTTC.